What follows are 24 T cell receptor beta chains derived from one specimen sequenced in a study of graft-versus-host responses after intestinal transplantation. For these TCRs, the target antigens are not known. TCRdb keeps only in-frame clones here, not all; method: immunoSEQ multiplex PCR. In the table there are about 70,000 clones, 90% of which are singletons. Sequences were derived from unstimulated CD8+ T cells sorted from spleen or lymph node cells, sampled before intestinal transplant. The receptor source for this set is a human donor who received an intestinal transplant.

The V gene is TRBV2, the J gene TRBJ2-3; 9 nucleotides match TRBD2. Per the germline V gene, CDR1 is SNHLY and CDR2 is FYNNEI. The V and J ends lost 4 bases and 2 bases, in that order; junction bases with no gene match: 10. The CDR3 is 17 residues long. The CDR3 loop reads CASSARGGAQATDTQYF. CDR3 nucleotide sequence: TGTGCCAGCAGTGCTCGCGGGGGGGCTCAGGCCACAGATACGCAGTATTTT.

V is TRBV6-5 and J is TRBJ1-1, with D unresolved. Germline CDR1 reads MNHEY; CDR2 reads SVGAGI. Trimming pared 5 bases from V and 4 bases from J, leaving 14 bases between. The CDR3 sequence is 14 residues long. The CDR3 spells CASSPGVGSTEAFF. CDR3 nucleotides: TGTGCCAGCAGTCCCGGGGTCGGAAGCACTGAAGCTTTCTTT.

The chain couples TRBV9 to TRBJ2-3, with 9 bases identical to TRBD2. V gave up 0 bases and J gave up 0 bases; unmatched junction bases: 5. The CDR3 runs 17 residues. The germline V gene encodes CDR1 SGDLS and CDR2 YYNGEE. CDR3 bases: TGTGCCAGCAGCGTAGTTGGTAGCGGGGGTAGCACAGATACGCAGTATTTT. Translating it yields CASSVVGSGGSTDTQYF.

The chain employs TRBV9 and TRBJ2-2; unclear D gene. CDR3 size: 13 residues. V lost 4 bases, J lost 4 bases, and 8 bases lay in between. Germline V gene data show CDR1 as SGDLS and CDR2 as YYNGEE. CDR3 nucleotides: TGTGCCAGCAGCTCATACTCCACCGGGGAGCTGTTTTTT. Translating gives CASSSYSTGELFF.

J is TRBJ2-2 and V is TRBV6-5; 8 nucleotides align to TRBD1. Germline values: CDR1 MNHEY, CDR2 SVGAGI. The CDR3 has 14 amino acids. V shed 1 base and J 5 bases; nucleotides not matched to a gene: 0. As DNA, the CDR3 is TGTGCCAGCAGTTACTACAGGGGGACCGGGGAGCTGTTTTTT. It codes for CASSYYRGTGELFF.

The chain links TRBV2 to TRBJ2-3; 7 bases map to TRBD2. Germline loops: CDR1 SNHLY, CDR2 FYNNEI. Unmatched junction bases numbered 3, after V lost 6 bases and J lost 0 bases. The CDR3 is made up of 14 amino acids. The CDR3 bases are TGTGCCAGCAGGGACGGGAGGAGCACAGATACGCAGTATTTT. It codes for CASRDGRSTDTQYF.

The chain joins TRBV10-2 to TRBJ1-2; D is unresolved. CDR1 is WSHSY, CDR2 SAAADI, per germline. V gave up 4 bases and J gave up 7 bases, with 10 bases separating them. The CDR3 loop spans 12 amino acids. The DNA for the CDR3 is TGCGCCAGCAGTGTAGCCTCAGTTGGCTACACCTTC. Its translation: CASSVASVGYTF.

This chain joins TRBV5-1 and TRBJ1-1; D unclear. V was clipped by 2 bases and J by 4 bases, with 12 bases between them. This CDR3 has 14 residues. The germline V gene encodes CDR1 SGHRS and CDR2 YFSETQ. CDR3 sequence (DNA): TGCGCCAGCAGCTTCATTCGGGGAGGCACTGAAGCTTTCTTT. It codes for CASSFIRGGTEAFF.

The chain uses TRBV27 and TRBJ2-6, with D unclear. The CDR3 covers 14 residues. V was pared by 6 bases and J by 0 bases, with 6 bases between. CDR1 and CDR2 from the germline V gene are MNHEY and SMNVEV (reference sequence). The CDR3 region is CASSLLSGANVLTF. CDR3 DNA sequence: TGTGCCAGCAGCCTCCTCTCTGGGGCCAACGTCCTGACTTTC.

V gene TRBV2 combines with J gene TRBJ2-7, with 8 bases matching TRBD1. Looked up from germline, CDR1 is SNHLY and CDR2 is FYNNEI. The CDR3 is 19 residues long. With V trimmed by 3 bases and J by 5 bases, 21 bases remained unmatched. The CDR3 loop is CASSDRTGFGWGRADEQYF. CDR3 coding DNA: TGTGCCAGCAGTGATCGGACAGGGTTTGGGTGGGGACGCGCGGACGAGCAGTACTTC.

The chain carries TRBV29-1 and TRBJ2-1, with 9 bases lining up with TRBD1. The CDR3 has 13 residues. The germline gives CDR1 SQVTM, CDR2 ANQGSEA. Trimming took 6 bases from V and 0 from J; bases not matched to a gene: 0. In nucleotides, the CDR3 is TGCAGCGTGACAGGGGGCTCCTACAATGAGCAGTTCTTC. Its protein product is CSVTGGSYNEQFF.

The chain joins TRBV30 to TRBJ1-6; D is uncertain. Germline lookup yields CDR1 GTSNPN and CDR2 SVGIG (reference sequence). V was shortened by 0 bases and J by 3 bases, with 12 bases between the two germline ends. The CDR3 extends over 16 amino acids. CDR3 amino acids: CAWSVYETNYNSPLHF. The CDR3 region has the DNA TGTGCCTGGAGTGTATACGAGACTAACTATAATTCACCCCTCCACTTT.

The chain carries TRBV5-6 and TRBJ2-5; TRBD1 matches at 9 bases. The assigned J gene may be wrong: the sequence end matches TRBJ2-7 better. CDR3 size: 16 residues. Germline lookup yields CDR1 SGHDT and CDR2 YYEEEE. The CDR3 region is CASRGGVGQGSYEQYF. The CDR3 DNA reads as TGTGCCAGCAGAGGGGGCGTGGGACAGGGTTCCTACGAGCAGTACTTC.

J is TRBJ1-2 and V is TRBV13; 10 bases are a match to TRBD1. The CDR3 runs 15 residues. Germline CDR1 and CDR2: PRHDT and FYEKMQ (reference sequence). Trimming removed 5 bases from V and 2 bases from J; junction bases left unmatched: 5. CDR3 sequence reads: CASSNRDRGNYGYTF. For the CDR3, the DNA is TGTGCCAGCAGCAACCGGGACAGGGGAAACTATGGCTACACCTTC.

This rearrangement joins TRBV7-8 to TRBJ1-1; a weak D match, TRBD1 (6 bases). Germline assignment: CDR1 SGHVS and CDR2 FQNEAQ. V was clipped by 5 bases and J by 1 base, with 11 bases between them. The CDR3 contains 14 residues. CDR3 region: CASSGRTENTEAFF. The CDR3 region has the DNA TGTGCCAGCAGCGGACGGACAGAGAACACTGAAGCTTTCTTT. The full variable domain, in which reference TRBV7-8 and TRBJ1-1 provide the parts outside the CDR3, is GAGVSQSPRYKVAKRGQDVALRCDPISGHVSLFWYQQALGQGPEFLTYFQNEAQLDKSGLPSDRFFAERPEGSVSTLKIQRTQQEDSAVYLCASSGRTENTEAFFGQGTRLTVV.

The gene calls are TRBV7-3 and TRBJ2-3; 10 bases fit TRBD2. Germline V lookup: CDR1 SGHTA, CDR2 FQGTGA. V dropped 5 bases and J dropped 4; count of bases not matched to a gene: 12. The CDR3 is 17 residues long. CDR3 sequence reads: CASSLGERGGYADTQYF. The CDR3 nucleotides read TGTGCCAGCAGCCTAGGGGAGCGGGGGGGTTATGCAGATACGCAGTATTTT.

V gene TRBV9 combines with J gene TRBJ2-6; TRBD2 matches 9 bases. Trimming removed 4 bases from V and 1 base from J; junction bases left unmatched: 9. Germline lookup yields CDR1 SGDLS and CDR2 YYNGEE. This CDR3 has 18 residues. The CDR3 is CASSSPSGVPSGANVLTF. The CDR3 DNA sequence: TGTGCCAGCAGCTCCCCTAGCGGGGTCCCTTCTGGGGCCAACGTCCTGACTTTC.

This chain joins TRBV6-5 and TRBJ1-1; tentative D call: TRBD1 (5 bases). The V end was cut by 10 bases, the J end by 4 bases, with 19 bases between. CDR1 and CDR2 (germline): MNHEY, SVGAGI. There are 14 residues in the CDR3. Here the CDR3 reads CAISDRLGGTEAFF. CDR3 DNA: TGTGCCATCTCGGACCGACTGGGGGGCACTGAAGCTTTCTTT.

This chain links TRBV19 with TRBJ2-7, with D maybe TRBD2 (6 bases). This CDR3 region has 13 residues. In germline, CDR1 is LNHDA, CDR2 SQIVND (reference sequence). DNA of the CDR3: TGTCGAGCAGGGAGGTCCGGTAAGTACGAGCAGTACTTC. Protein sequence: CRAGRSGKYEQYF. Combining the CDR3 with reference TRBV19 and TRBJ2-7 gives the whole variable domain DGGITQSPKYLFRKEGQNVTLSCEQNLNHDAMYWYRQDPGQGLRLIYYSQIVNDFQKGDIAEGYSVSREKKESFPLTVTSAQKNPTAFYLCRAGRSGKYEQYFGPGTRLTVT.

The chain combines TRBV12-5 with TRBJ1-1; possibly TRBD1 for D (5 bases). The CDR3 extends over 16 amino acids. Germline assignment: CDR1 LGHNT and CDR2 FRNRAP. The V gene lost 4 bases and the J gene lost 0 bases, with 15 bases spanning the gap. CDR3 DNA sequence: TGTGCTAGTGGTTCCCGTGGGGGGGGGATGAACACTGAAGCTTTCTTT. It yields the protein CASGSRGGGMNTEAFF.

This clone has just one count. The chain uses TRBV11-2 and TRBJ2-1; a possible D gene is TRBD1 (5 bases). The CDR3 is 15 amino acids. The ends were cut back, 1 base at V and 4 bases at J, with 11 bases in the middle. Germline assignment: CDR1 SGHAT and CDR2 FQNNGV. The CDR3 region has the DNA TGTGCCAGCAGCTTAGGGGGCCAAAGGTACAATGAGCAGTTCTTC. This codes for CASSLGGQRYNEQFF.

This rearrangement joins TRBV7-9 to TRBJ1-2, with a weak D call TRBD1 (6 bases). The CDR3 is made up of 13 amino acids. V was shortened by 5 bases and J by 2 bases, with 9 bases between the two germline ends. Germline V gene sequence: CDR1 SEHNR, CDR2 FQNEAQ (reference sequence). The CDR3: CASSPTGNYGYTF. CDR3 nucleotides: TGTGCCAGCAGCCCCACAGGGAACTATGGCTACACCTTC.

This sequence joins TRBV7-9 and TRBJ1-1; no clear D. This CDR3 spans 12 amino acids. V was clipped by 10 bases and J by 1 base, with 10 bases between them. Germline V gene sequence: CDR1 SEHNR, CDR2 FQNEAQ (reference sequence). The CDR3 sequence: CAILGANTEAFF. The CDR3 coding sequence is TGTGCCATCCTGGGCGCGAACACTGAAGCTTTCTTT.

The V gene is TRBV9, the J gene TRBJ1-2, with 7 bases lining up with TRBD1. Germline lookup yields CDR1 SGDLS and CDR2 YYNGEE. The CDR3 has 15 residues. The V and J ends lost 3 bases and 5 bases, in that order; junction bases with no gene match: 10. The DNA for the CDR3 is TGTGCCAGCAGCGGGGACAGTCTCAAACCTTATGGCTACACCTTC. It specifies CASSGDSLKPYGYTF. Supplemented by reference TRBV9 and TRBJ1-2, the full variable domain reads DSGVTQTPKHLITATGQRVTLRCSPRSGDLSVYWYQQSLDQGLQFLIQYYNGEERAKGNILERFSAQQFPDLHSELNLSSLELGDSALYFCASSGDSLKPYGYTFGSGTRLTVV.